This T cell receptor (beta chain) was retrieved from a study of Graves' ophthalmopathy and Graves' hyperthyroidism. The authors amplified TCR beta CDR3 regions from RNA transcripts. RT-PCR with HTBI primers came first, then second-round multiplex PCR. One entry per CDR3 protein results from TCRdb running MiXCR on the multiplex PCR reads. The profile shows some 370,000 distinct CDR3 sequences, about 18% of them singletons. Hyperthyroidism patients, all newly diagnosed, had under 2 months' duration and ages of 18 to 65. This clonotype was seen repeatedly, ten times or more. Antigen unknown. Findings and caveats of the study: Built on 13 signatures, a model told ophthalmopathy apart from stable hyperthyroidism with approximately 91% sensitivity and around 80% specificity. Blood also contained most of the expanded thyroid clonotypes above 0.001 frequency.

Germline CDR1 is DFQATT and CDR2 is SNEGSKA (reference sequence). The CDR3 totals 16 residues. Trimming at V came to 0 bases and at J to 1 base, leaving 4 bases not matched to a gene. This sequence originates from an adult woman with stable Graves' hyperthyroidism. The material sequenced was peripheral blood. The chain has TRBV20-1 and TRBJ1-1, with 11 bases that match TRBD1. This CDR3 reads CSARDSDRGRNTEAFF. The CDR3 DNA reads TGCAGTGCTAGAGATTCGGACAGGGGGCGGAACACTGAAGCTTTCTTT.